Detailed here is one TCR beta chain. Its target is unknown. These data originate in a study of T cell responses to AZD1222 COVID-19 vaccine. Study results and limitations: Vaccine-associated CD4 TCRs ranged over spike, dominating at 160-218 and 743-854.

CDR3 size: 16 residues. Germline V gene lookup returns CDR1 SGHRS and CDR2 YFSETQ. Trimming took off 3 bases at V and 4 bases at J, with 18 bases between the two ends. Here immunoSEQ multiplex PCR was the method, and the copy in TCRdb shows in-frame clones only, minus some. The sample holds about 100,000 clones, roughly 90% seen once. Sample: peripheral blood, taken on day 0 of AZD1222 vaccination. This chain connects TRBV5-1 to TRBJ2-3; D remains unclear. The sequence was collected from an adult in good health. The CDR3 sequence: CASSSRAASSADTQYF. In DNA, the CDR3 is TGCGCCAGCAGCTCCCGGGCGGCCTCCTCGGCAGATACGCAGTATTTT.